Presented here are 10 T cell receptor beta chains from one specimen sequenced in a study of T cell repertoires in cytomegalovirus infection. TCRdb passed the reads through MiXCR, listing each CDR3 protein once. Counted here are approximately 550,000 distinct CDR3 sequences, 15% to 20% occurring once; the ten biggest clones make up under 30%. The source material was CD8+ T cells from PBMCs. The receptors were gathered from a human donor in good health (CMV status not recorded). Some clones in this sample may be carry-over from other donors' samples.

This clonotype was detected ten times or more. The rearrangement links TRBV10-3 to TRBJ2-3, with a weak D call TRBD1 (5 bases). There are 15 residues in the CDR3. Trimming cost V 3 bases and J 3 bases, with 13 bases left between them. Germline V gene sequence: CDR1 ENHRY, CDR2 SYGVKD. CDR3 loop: CAISDKGRATDTQYF. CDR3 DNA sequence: TGTGCCATCAGTGATAAGGGCAGGGCTACAGATACGCAGTATTTT.

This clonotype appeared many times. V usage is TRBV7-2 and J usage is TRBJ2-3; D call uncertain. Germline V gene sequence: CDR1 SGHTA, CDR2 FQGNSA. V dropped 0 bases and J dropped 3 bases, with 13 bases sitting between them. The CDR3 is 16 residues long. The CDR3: CASSLALRLGTDTQYF. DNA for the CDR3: TGTGCCAGCAGCTTAGCGCTTCGCCTAGGAACAGATACGCAGTATTTT. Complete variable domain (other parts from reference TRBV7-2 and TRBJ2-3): GAGVSQSPSNKVTEKGKDVELRCDPISGHTALYWYRQSLGQGLEFLIYFQGNSAPDKSGLPSDRFSAERTGGSVSTLTIQRTQQEDSAVYLCASSLALRLGTDTQYFGPGTRLTVL.

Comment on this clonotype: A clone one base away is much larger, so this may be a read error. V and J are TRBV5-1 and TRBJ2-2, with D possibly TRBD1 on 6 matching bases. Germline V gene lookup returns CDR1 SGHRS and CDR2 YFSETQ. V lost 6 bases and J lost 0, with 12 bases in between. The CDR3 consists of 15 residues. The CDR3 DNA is TGCGCCAGCAACTGGACAGCCTCGAACACCGGGGAGCTGTTTTTT. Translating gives CASNWTASNTGELFF.

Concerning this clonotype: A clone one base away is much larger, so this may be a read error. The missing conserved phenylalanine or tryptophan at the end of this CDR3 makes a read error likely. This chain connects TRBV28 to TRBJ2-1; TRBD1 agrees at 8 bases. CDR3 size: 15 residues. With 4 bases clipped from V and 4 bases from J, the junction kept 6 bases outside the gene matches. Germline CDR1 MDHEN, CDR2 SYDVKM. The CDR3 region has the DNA TGTGCCAGCAGTTCCCCGGGACAGGAATACAATGAGCAGTTCTTA. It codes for CASSSPGQEYNEQFL.

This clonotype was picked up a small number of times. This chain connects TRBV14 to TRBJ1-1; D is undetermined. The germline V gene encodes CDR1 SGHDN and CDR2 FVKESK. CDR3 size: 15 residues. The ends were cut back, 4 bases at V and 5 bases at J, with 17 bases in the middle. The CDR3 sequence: CASSPRRPFYTEAFF. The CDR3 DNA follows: TGTGCCAGCAGCCCCCGCCGGCCCTTTTATACTGAAGCTTTCTTT.

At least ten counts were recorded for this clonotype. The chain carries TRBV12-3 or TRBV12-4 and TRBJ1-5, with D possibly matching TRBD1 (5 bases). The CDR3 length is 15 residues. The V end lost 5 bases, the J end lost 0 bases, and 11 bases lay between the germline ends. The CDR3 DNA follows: TGTGCCAGCAGTGGCGGGACCCATAGCAATCAGCCCCAGCATTTT. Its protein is CASSGGTHSNQPQHF.

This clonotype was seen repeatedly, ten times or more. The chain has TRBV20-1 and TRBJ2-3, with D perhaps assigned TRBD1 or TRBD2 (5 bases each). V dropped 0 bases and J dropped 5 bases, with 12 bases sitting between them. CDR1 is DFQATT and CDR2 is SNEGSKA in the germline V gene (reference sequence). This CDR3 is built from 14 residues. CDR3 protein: CSAREQGALDTQYF. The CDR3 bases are TGCAGTGCTAGAGAGCAGGGAGCGCTAGATACGCAGTATTTT.

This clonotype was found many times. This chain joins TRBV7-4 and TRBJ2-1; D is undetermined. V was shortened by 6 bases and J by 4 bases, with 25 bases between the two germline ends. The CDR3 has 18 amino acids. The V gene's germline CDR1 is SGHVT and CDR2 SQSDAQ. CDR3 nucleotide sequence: TGTGCCAGCAGTTCGGTTTTAAGAGACGGAATCCTTTACAATGAGCAGTTCTTC. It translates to CASSSVLRDGILYNEQFF.

The CDR3 region has the DNA TGTGCCAGTAGCCCCGGACGACAACCAGCTAACTATGGCTACACCTTC. Its protein product is CASSPGRQPANYGYTF. This chain links TRBV19 with TRBJ1-2; D gene ambiguous. The V and J ends lost 6 bases and 0 bases respectively, with 17 bases between them. The CDR3 runs to 16 residues. Germline lookup yields CDR1 LNHDA and CDR2 SQIVND (reference sequence).

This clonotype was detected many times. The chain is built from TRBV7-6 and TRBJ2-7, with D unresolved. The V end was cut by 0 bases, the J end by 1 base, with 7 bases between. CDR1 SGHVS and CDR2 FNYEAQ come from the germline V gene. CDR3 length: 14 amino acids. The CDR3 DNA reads TGTGCCAGCAGCTTAGCGGACGCATCCTACGAGCAGTACTTC. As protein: CASSLADASYEQYF. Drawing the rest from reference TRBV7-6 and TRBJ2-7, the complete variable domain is GAGVSQSPRYKVTKRGQDVALRCDPISGHVSLYWYRQALGQGPEFLTYFNYEAQQDKSGLPNDRFSAERPEGSISTLTIQRTEQRDSAMYRCASSLADASYEQYFGPGTRLTVT.